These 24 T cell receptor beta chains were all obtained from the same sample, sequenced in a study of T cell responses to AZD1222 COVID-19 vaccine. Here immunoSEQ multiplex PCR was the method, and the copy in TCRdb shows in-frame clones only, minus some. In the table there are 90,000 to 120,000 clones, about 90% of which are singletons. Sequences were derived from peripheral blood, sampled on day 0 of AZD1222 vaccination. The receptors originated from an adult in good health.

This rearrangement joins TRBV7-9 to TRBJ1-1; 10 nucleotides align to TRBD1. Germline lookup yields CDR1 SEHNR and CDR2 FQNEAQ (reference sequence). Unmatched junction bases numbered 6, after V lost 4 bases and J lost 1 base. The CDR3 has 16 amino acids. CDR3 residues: CASSWGTGEGNTEAFF. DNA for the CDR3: TGTGCCAGCAGCTGGGGGACAGGGGAAGGGAACACTGAAGCTTTCTTT. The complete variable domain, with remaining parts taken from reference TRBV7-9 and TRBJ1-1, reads DTGVSQNPRHKITKRGQNVTFRCDPISEHNRLYWYRQTLGQGPEFLTYFQNEAQLEKSRLLSDRFSAERPKGSFSTLEIQRTEQGDSAMYLCASSWGTGEGNTEAFFGQGTRLTVV.

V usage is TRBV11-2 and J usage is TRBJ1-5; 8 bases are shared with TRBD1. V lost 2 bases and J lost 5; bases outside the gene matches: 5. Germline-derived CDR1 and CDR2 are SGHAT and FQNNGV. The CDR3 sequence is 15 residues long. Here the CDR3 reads CASSLSPGGDQPQHF. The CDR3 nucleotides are TGTGCCAGCAGCTTATCCCCAGGGGGCGATCAGCCCCAGCATTTT.

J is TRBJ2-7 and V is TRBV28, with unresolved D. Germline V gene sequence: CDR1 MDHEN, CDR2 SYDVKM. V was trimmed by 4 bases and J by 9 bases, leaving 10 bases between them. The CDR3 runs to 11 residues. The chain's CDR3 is CASSSTLLQYF. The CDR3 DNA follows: TGTGCCAGCAGTTCGACACTCCTGCAGTACTTC.

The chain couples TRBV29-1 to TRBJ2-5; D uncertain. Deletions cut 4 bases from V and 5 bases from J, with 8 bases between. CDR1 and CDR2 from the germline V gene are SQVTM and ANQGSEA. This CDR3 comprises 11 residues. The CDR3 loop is CSVVSVETQYF. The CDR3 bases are TGCAGCGTTGTGTCGGTGGAGACCCAGTACTTC.

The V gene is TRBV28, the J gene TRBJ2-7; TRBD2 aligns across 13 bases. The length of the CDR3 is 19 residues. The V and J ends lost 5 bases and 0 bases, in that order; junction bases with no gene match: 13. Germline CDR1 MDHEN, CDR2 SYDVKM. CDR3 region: CASSPTLGTSGTLSYEQYF. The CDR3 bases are TGTGCCAGCAGTCCCACGTTAGGGACTAGCGGGACCCTCTCCTACGAGCAGTACTTC. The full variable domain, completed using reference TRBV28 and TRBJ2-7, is DVKVTQSSRYLVKRTGEKVFLECVQDMDHENMFWYRQDPGLGLRLIYFSYDVKMKEKGDIPEGYSVSREKKERFSLILESASTNQTSMYLCASSPTLGTSGTLSYEQYFGPGTRLTVT.

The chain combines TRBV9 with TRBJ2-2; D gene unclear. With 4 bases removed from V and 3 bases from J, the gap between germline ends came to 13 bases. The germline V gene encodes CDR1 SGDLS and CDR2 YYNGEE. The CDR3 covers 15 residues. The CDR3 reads CASSRSLADTGELFF. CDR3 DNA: TGTGCCAGCAGCAGATCATTGGCGGACACCGGGGAGCTGTTTTTT.

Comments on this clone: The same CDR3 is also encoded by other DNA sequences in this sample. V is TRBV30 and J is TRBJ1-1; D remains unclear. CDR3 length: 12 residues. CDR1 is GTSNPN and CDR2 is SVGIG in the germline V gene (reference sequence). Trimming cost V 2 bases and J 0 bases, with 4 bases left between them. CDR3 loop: CAWSRVNTEAFF. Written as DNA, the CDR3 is TGTGCCTGGAGTCGGGTGAACACTGAAGCTTTCTTT.

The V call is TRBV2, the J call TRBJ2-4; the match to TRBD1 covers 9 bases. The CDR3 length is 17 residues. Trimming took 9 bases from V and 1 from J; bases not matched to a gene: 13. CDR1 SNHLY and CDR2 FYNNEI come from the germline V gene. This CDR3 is CASVPGQGFGAKNIQYF. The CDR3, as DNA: TGTGCCAGTGTTCCGGGACAGGGCTTTGGGGCCAAAAACATTCAGTACTTC.

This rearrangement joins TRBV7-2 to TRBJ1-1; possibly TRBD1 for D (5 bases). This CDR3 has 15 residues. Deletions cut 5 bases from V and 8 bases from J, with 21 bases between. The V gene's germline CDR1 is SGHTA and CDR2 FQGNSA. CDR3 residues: CASSLRTVARGEAFF. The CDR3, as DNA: TGTGCCAGCAGCCTTCGGACGGTAGCAAGGGGAGAAGCTTTCTTT.

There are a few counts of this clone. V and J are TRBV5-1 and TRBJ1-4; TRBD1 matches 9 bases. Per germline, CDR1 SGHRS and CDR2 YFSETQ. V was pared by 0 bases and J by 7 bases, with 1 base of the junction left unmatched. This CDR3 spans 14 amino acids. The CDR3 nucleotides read TGCGCCAGCAGCTTGGGACAGGGGGTTGAAAAACTGTTTTTT. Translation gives CASSLGQGVEKLFF.

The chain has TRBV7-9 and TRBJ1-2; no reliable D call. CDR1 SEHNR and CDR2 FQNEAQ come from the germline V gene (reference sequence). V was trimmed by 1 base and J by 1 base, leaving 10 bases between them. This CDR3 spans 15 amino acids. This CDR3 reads CASSLGEVINYGYTF. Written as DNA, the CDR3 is TGTGCCAGCAGCTTAGGAGAGGTGATTAACTATGGCTACACCTTC.

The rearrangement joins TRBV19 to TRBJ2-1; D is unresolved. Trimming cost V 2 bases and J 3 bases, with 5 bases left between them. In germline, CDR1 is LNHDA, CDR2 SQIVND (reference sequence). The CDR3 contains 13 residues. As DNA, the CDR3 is TGTGCCAGTAGTATAATACACTACAATGAGCAGTTCTTC. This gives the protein CASSIIHYNEQFF.

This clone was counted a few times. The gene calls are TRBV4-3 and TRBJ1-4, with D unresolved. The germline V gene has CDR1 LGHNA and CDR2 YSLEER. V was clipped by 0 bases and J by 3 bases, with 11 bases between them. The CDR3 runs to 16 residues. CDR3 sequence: CASSQDERGANEKLFF. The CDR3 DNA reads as TGCGCCAGCAGCCAAGACGAGAGAGGTGCTAATGAAAAACTGTTTTTT.

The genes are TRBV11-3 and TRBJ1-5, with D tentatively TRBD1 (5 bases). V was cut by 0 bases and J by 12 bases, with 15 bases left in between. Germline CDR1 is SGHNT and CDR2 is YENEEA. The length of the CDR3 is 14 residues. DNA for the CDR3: TGTGCCAGCAGCTTAGAGGGCGGACGAGGGGACCAGCATTTT. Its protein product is CASSLEGGRGDQHF.

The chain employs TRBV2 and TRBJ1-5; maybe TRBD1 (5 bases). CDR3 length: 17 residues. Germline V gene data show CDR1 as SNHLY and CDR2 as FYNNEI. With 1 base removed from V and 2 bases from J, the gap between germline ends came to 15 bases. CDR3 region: CASSEEGLSVGNQPQHF. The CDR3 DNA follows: TGTGCCAGCAGTGAAGAGGGGTTGTCGGTCGGCAATCAGCCCCAGCATTTT.

The CDR3 nucleotides are TGTGCCAGCAGCTTGGGACTAGCGGGAGTTTCCTACGAGCAGTACTTC. Translating gives CASSLGLAGVSYEQYF. The rearrangement joins TRBV5-6 to TRBJ2-7; 12 bases are a match to TRBD2. Germline CDR1 reads SGHDT; CDR2 reads YYEEEE. The CDR3 runs to 16 residues. The V segment lost 0 bases and the J segment 1 base; nucleotides outside the gene matches: 2. Full variable domain (missing parts from reference TRBV5-6 and TRBJ2-7): DAGVTQSPTHLIKTRGQQVTLRCSPKSGHDTVSWYQQALGQGPQFIFQYYEEEERQRGNFPDRFSGHQFPNYSSELNVNALLLGDSALYLCASSLGLAGVSYEQYFGPGTRLTVT.

The CDR3: CASSQGGETQYF. CDR3 sequence (DNA): TGCGCCAGCAGCCAAGGGGGAGAGACCCAGTACTTC. The genes are TRBV5-1 and TRBJ2-5; possibly TRBD1 for D (6 bases). The CDR3 totals 12 residues. Per germline, CDR1 SGHRS and CDR2 YFSETQ. The germline V and J ends were trimmed by 4 bases and 4 bases, with 8 bases remaining between them.

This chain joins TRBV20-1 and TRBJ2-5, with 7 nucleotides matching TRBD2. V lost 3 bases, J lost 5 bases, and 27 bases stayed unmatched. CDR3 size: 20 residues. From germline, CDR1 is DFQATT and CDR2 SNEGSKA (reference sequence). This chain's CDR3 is CSASFASNGEGRLVRETQYF. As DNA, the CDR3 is TGCAGTGCTAGTTTCGCTTCTAATGGGGAGGGACGACTGGTCAGGGAGACCCAGTACTTC.

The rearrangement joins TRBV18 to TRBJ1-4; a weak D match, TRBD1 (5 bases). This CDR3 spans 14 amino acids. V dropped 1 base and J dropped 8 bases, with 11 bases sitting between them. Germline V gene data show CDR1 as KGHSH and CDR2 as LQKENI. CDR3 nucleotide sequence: TGTGCCAGCTCACCACAGGGGTACAACGAAAAACTGTTTTTT. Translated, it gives CASSPQGYNEKLFF.

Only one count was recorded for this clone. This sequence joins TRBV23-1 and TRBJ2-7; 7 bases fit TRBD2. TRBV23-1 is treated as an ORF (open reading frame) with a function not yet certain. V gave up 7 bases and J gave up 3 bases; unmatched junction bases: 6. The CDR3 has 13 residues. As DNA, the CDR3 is TGCGCCAGCATCGGACGGGGGGACTACGAGCAGTACTTC. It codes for CASIGRGDYEQYF.

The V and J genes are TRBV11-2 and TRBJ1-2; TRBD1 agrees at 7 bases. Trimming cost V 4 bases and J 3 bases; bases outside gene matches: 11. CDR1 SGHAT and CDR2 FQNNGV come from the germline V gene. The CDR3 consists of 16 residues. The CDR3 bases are TGTGCCAGCAGCTCGATGCCAGGGGGGCGGCACTATGGCTACACCTTC. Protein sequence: CASSSMPGGRHYGYTF.

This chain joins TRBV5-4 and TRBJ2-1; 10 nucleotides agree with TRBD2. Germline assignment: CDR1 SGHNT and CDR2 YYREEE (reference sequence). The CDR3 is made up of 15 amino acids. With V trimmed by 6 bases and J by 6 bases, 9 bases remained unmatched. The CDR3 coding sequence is TGTGCCAGCAACCCGCTAGCGGGAGCGACCAATGAGCAGTTCTTC. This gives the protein CASNPLAGATNEQFF. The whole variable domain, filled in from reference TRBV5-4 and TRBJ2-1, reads ETGVTQSPTHLIKTRGQQVTLRCSSQSGHNTVSWYQQALGQGPQFIFQYYREEENGRGNFPPRFSGLQFPNYSSELNVNALELDDSALYLCASNPLAGATNEQFFGPGTRLTVL.

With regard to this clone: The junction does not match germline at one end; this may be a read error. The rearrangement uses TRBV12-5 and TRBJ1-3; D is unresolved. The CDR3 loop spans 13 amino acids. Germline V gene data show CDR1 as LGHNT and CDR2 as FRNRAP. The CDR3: CASAIDSRNTIYF. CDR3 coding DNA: TGTGCTAGTGCCATCGACTCTAGAAACACCATATATTTT.

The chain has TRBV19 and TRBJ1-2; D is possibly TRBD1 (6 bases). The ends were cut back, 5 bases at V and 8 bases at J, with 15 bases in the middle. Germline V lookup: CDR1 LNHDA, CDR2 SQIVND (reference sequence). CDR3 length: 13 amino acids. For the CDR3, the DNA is TGTGCCAGTAGTCTCTACAGGGAGGGAGGCTACACCTTC. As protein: CASSLYREGGYTF.